Below, 2 T cell receptor beta chains from the same sample are listed, as sequenced in a study of T cell responses to AZD1222 COVID-19 vaccine. The repertoire was sequenced with immunoSEQ multiplex PCR; TCRdb's copy has only in-frame clones and lacks some. Here the sample spans tens of thousands of clones, approximately 84% being singletons. Specimen: peripheral blood, collected on day 0 of AZD1222 vaccination. The receptors stem from an adult in good health.

This rearrangement joins TRBV6-7 to TRBJ1-6, with TRBD1 matching 8 bases. TRBV6-7 counts as an open reading frame of uncertain function. The CDR3 totals 17 residues. The J segment lost 10 bases and the V segment lost 1 base, leaving 12 bases of the junction unmatched. CDR3 in amino acids: CASSYLGSGGPKSPLHF. The CDR3 bases are TGTGCCAGCAGTTACTTGGGGTCAGGGGGCCCAAAGTCACCCCTCCACTTT.

V is TRBV3-1 (or the pseudogene TRBV3-2) and J is TRBJ1-2; tentatively, D is TRBD1 (6 bases). The ends were cut back, 6 bases at V and 3 bases at J, with 17 bases in the middle. CDR1 is LGHDT, CDR2 YNNKEL, per germline (reference sequence). The CDR3 runs to 15 residues. CDR3 sequence: CASRPFGGGDYGYTF. Written as DNA, the CDR3 is TGTGCCAGCAGGCCCTTCGGGGGGGGCGACTATGGCTACACCTTC.